This T cell receptor beta chain was documented in a study of T cell clonality in common variable immunodeficiency. Study observations and caveats: In common variable immunodeficiency, TCR beta chains reportedly carried fewer deletions and N-nucleotide insertions.

There are many counts of this clone. Antigen: not known. Sequencing ends 3 residues short of the CDR3 end; the germline J gene provides the rest. Trimming cost V 2 bases and J 5 bases; bases outside gene matches: 6. Germline CDR1 reads MNHEY; CDR2 reads SVGEGT. The CDR3 has 15 amino acids. Libraries were prepared by immunoSEQ multiplex PCR; TCRdb keeps only in-frame clonotypes and omits some of them. The sample gives tens of thousands of clones, none seen only once, and the top ten clones hold roughly 6%. This clonotype originated in a human donor with common variable immunodeficiency. The chain couples TRBV6-2 or TRBV6-3 to TRBJ2-7; 10 positions agree with TRBD1. The sequenced material came from peripheral blood mononuclear cells. This chain's CDR3 is CASSYRDRGGNEQYF. The DNA read from the CDR3 is TGTGCCAGCAGTTACCGGGACAGGGGAGGCAACGAG.